The present TCR beta chain was sequenced within a study of blood T cell repertoires in COVID-19 (dated by TCRdb to between 2020 and 2021). Study-wide context: Samples from collaborators originated in the United States, Italy and Spain and spanned both the acute and convalescent phases of COVID-19. The material from the prospective study consisted of cDNA or gDNA derived from T cells, B-cell-depleted T cells, or PBMCs. Subjects who had been exposed to COVID-19, were actively infected with it, or had recovered from it provided the deeply sampled blood TCRbeta repertoires that made up the dataset. The repertoires were made available in a free public database intended to serve as a resource for research on the immune response to SARS-CoV-2. Samples were obtained from the ongoing ImmuneRACE study (first 160 participants) and from over a thousand subjects provided by 6 global collaborators. Sample metadata almost always included a de-identified subject ID, COVID-19 status, age in years and sex. Where HLA class I and class II types were available, the types were taken from metadata supplied by the sample provider, not from assay-based typing. Broader findings and caveats from the paper: The amount of clinical and demographic metadata varied by source and participant and was provided uncurated.

Comment on this clone: Its recognized antigen is unknown. No base quality information exists; no much larger clone differs at one position.

Whole blood was collected in K2EDTA tubes by collaborating institutions according to the institutions' own protocols. Collaborator samples were shipped for TCRbeta analysis as frozen whole blood, isolated PBMCs, or DNA extracted from either sample type. The immunoSEQ Assay, a bias-controlled multiplex PCR, was used to amplify TCRbeta CDR3 regions from genomic DNA. Per the source publication's procedure: The number of nucleated cells in each sample was estimated by amplification of reference gene primers within the assay. Sequence reads were collapsed and filtered to measure the absolute abundance of every unique TCRbeta CDR3 rearrangement. For each sample, productive Simpson clonality was calculated as the square root of Simpson's diversity index across productive rearrangements. Held by TCRdb, this immuneACCESS table contains in-frame sequences only and omits some clones. Under half of the omission traces to an unresolved V gene where checked; the cause of the rest is unknown. Clone size and the V and J calls come from that table; the DNA yielded D and trimming. The sample records 130,000 to 150,000 clones, approximately 88% of which are singletons. Roughly 1.9% of the sample comes from the top ten.

V loses 5 bases, J loses 6 bases, and the germline ends lie 8 bases apart. Taken from cysteine to phenylalanine, the CDR3 has 13 residues. The CDR3 DNA has 39 bases and is translated from base 1. The germline V gene yields KGHSH for CDR1 and LQKENI for CDR2. Sequencing was performed on peripheral blood. The chain joins TRBV18 to TRBJ1-6; 5 matching bases give a weak D call of TRBD1. This sequence was found in a man between 70 and 80 years old with acute or convalescent COVID-19. The nucleotide sequence is given as TGTGCCAGCTCAGGGACTGGTAATTCACCCCTCCACTTT. This sequence encodes CASSGTGNSPLHF.